Shown below are 17 T cell receptor beta chains from a single sample sequenced in a study of blood T cell repertoires in COVID-19. Sequencing used immunoSEQ multiplex PCR; TCRdb keeps in-frame clones, though not all of them. The sample lists tens of thousands of clones, 65% to 90% occurring once. Sequenced material: peripheral blood. The source of these receptors is a man aged 55-75 years with acute or convalescent COVID-19.

The V gene is TRBV5-1, the J gene TRBJ2-7; D may be TRBD2 (5 bases). Trimming took 0 bases from V and 2 from J, leaving 9 bases between them. The CDR3 consists of 14 residues. The germline V gene encodes CDR1 SGHRS and CDR2 YFSETQ. The CDR3 DNA follows: TGCGCCAGCAGCTTGGCCGCGGGTACCTACGAGCAGTACTTC. It encodes CASSLAAGTYEQYF. The whole variable domain, filled in from reference TRBV5-1 and TRBJ2-7, reads KAGVTQTPRYLIKTRGQQVTLSCSPISGHRSVSWYQQTPGQGLQFLFEYFSETQRNKGNFPGRFSGRQFSNSRSEMNVSTLELGDSALYLCASSLAAGTYEQYFGPGTRLTVT.

V gene TRBV6-6 combines with J gene TRBJ2-1; 9 bases map to TRBD1. There are 14 residues in the CDR3. V lost 8 bases and J lost 4; bases outside the gene matches: 6. From germline, CDR1 is MNHNY and CDR2 SVGAGI (reference sequence). The chain's CDR3 is CASVGTGSYNEQFF. The CDR3 DNA reads as TGTGCCAGCGTAGGGACAGGGTCATACAATGAGCAGTTCTTC.

The rearrangement joins TRBV27 to TRBJ2-1, with TRBD2 matching over 8 bases. Germline CDR1 MNHEY, CDR2 SMNVEV (reference sequence). The CDR3 has 16 residues. V was clipped by 6 bases and J by 6 bases; unmatched bases: 13. The CDR3 is CASRPPGGKFGNEQFF. CDR3 bases: TGTGCCAGCAGGCCCCCGGGGGGGAAGTTCGGCAATGAGCAGTTCTTC.

The V gene is TRBV24-1, the J gene TRBJ1-5; 7 bases match TRBD1. V was clipped by 4 bases and J by 4 bases; unmatched bases: 21. The CDR3 is made up of 20 amino acids. CDR1 KGHDR and CDR2 SFDVKD come from the germline V gene. CDR3 residues: CATSDRTKTDRDRVNQPQHF. The CDR3 DNA is TGTGCCACCAGTGACCGAACCAAAACTGACAGGGACCGCGTTAATCAGCCCCAGCATTTT.

This chain connects TRBV3-1 (or the pseudogene TRBV3-2) to TRBJ2-1, with 14 bases lining up with TRBD2. CDR1 is LGHDT, CDR2 YNNKEL, per germline (reference sequence). The V and J ends lost 7 bases and 6 bases, in that order; junction bases with no gene match: 8. The CDR3 has 16 residues. The CDR3 region has the DNA TGTGCCAGCAAACCTGGGACTAGCGGGGGAGGCAATGAGCAGTTCTTC. Its translation: CASKPGTSGGGNEQFF.

This rearrangement joins TRBV5-4 to TRBJ2-3; 15 bases agree with TRBD2. The CDR3 contains 17 residues. Trimming removed 4 bases from V and 6 bases from J; junction bases left unmatched: 9. Germline loops: CDR1 SGHNT, CDR2 YYREEE (reference sequence). In DNA form, the CDR3 reads TGTGCCAGCAGCCGTGGGACTAGCGGGGGGCAGGCGGATACGCAGTATTTT. Protein sequence: CASSRGTSGGQADTQYF.

The chain recombines TRBV6-5 with TRBJ2-4; 10 bases map to TRBD1. The germline V gene has CDR1 MNHEY and CDR2 SVGAGI. This CDR3 is 15 amino acids long. Unmatched junction bases numbered 4, after V lost 2 bases and J lost 6 bases. In nucleotides, the CDR3 is TGTGCCAGCAGTTACGGACAGGGGGGTAGAAACATTCAGTACTTC. It is translated as CASSYGQGGRNIQYF.

V and J are TRBV3-1 (or the pseudogene TRBV3-2) and TRBJ1-4; TRBD1 matches 7 bases. Germline CDR1 reads LGHDT; CDR2 reads YNNKEL (reference sequence). The CDR3 runs to 14 residues. The V segment lost 2 bases and the J segment 8 bases; nucleotides outside the gene matches: 5. CDR3: CASSQKVRGEKLFF. As DNA, the CDR3 is TGTGCCAGCAGCCAAAAAGTCAGGGGGGAAAAACTGTTTTTT.

The CDR3 is CASSSRDSFQHF. The DNA for the CDR3 is TGTGCCAGCAGTAGCAGGGACAGTTTCCAGCATTTT. The chain uses TRBV28 and TRBJ1-5; 7 bases are a match to TRBD1. V was pared by 5 bases and J by 12 bases, with 7 bases of the junction left unmatched. CDR3 length: 12 residues. Germline V gene lookup returns CDR1 MDHEN and CDR2 SYDVKM.

The chain couples TRBV11-2 to TRBJ1-2; D is possibly TRBD1 (6 bases). V was trimmed by 8 bases and J by 1 base, leaving 14 bases between them. The CDR3 spans 14 residues. CDR1 is SGHAT and CDR2 is FQNNGV in the germline V gene. In DNA form, the CDR3 reads TGTGCCAGCGCCCTCGGACAGATTAACTATGGCTACACCTTC. It encodes CASALGQINYGYTF.

The chain is built from TRBV19 and TRBJ1-4, with D possibly TRBD1 on 6 matching bases. Germline CDR1 is LNHDA and CDR2 is SQIVND (reference sequence). The CDR3 extends over 16 amino acids. V gave up 4 bases and J gave up 0 bases, with 12 bases separating them. The CDR3 protein is CASSSPEGATNEKLFF. The CDR3 DNA sequence: TGTGCCAGTAGTAGCCCTGAGGGGGCAACTAATGAAAAACTGTTTTTT.

This chain connects TRBV13 to TRBJ1-1, with 7 nucleotides matching TRBD1. Germline trimming cut 4 bases from V and 0 bases from J; bases unmatched to any gene: 11. The CDR3 runs to 17 residues. Germline CDR1 reads PRHDT; CDR2 reads FYEKMQ (reference sequence). The CDR3: CASSSPLSGQVNTEAFF. CDR3 DNA sequence: TGTGCCAGCAGCTCCCCACTTTCCGGACAGGTGAACACTGAAGCTTTCTTT.

This clone was detected only a few times. The CDR3 coding sequence is TGTGCCAGCAGCTTGGTGGAGACGAAAAGCACAGATACGCAGTATTTT. It yields the protein CASSLVETKSTDTQYF. J is TRBJ2-3 and V is TRBV5-4, with D unclear. The V end lost 0 bases, the J end lost 0 bases, and 11 bases lay between the germline ends. Per germline, CDR1 SGHNT and CDR2 YYREEE (reference sequence). This CDR3 contains 16 residues.

This clone was seen a single time. The chain carries TRBV12-5 and TRBJ2-3, with 7 bases that match TRBD2. The germline V gene has CDR1 LGHNT and CDR2 FRNRAP. This CDR3 has 13 residues. J lost 6 bases, V lost 2 bases, and 2 bases had no gene match. The chain's CDR3 is CASGLIGRDTQYF. The CDR3 DNA reads as TGTGCTAGTGGTTTGATCGGGAGGGATACGCAGTATTTT.

The rearrangement uses TRBV28 and TRBJ2-5; maybe TRBD1 (6 bases). Trimming removed 8 bases from V and 4 bases from J, with 11 bases in between. The V gene's germline CDR1 is MDHEN and CDR2 SYDVKM. There are 12 residues in the CDR3. Here the CDR3 DNA reads TGTGCCAGCGGGACAAACCTAGAGACCCAGTACTTC. This gives the protein CASGTNLETQYF.

This chain connects TRBV29-1 to TRBJ2-5; D may be TRBD1 (6 bases). With 7 bases removed from V and 5 bases from J, the gap between germline ends came to 20 bases. Germline values: CDR1 SQVTM, CDR2 ANQGSEA. The CDR3 length is 14 residues. CDR3 sequence: CSGSRGNKRETQYF. CDR3 bases: TGCAGCGGGAGTAGGGGGAACAAACGGGAGACCCAGTACTTC.

This chain connects TRBV7-9 to TRBJ2-7; maybe TRBD1 (6 bases). The CDR3 covers 13 residues. Trimming removed 3 bases from V and 2 bases from J, with 8 bases in between. Germline V gene data show CDR1 as SEHNR and CDR2 as FQNEAQ (reference sequence). CDR3 nucleotides: TGTGCCAGCAGCTTCACAGGGACCTACGAGCAGTACTTC. This gives the protein CASSFTGTYEQYF.